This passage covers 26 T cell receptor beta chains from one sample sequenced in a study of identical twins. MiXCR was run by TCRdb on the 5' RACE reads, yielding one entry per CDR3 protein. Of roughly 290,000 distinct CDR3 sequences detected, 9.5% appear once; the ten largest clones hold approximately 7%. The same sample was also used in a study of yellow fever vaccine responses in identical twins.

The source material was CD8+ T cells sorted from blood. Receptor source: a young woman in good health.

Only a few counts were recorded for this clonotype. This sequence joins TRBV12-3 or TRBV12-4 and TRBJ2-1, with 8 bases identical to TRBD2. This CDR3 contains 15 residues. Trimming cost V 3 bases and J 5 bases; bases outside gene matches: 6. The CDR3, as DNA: TGTGCCAGCAGTTTTAGCGGGACCTGGGACAATGAGCAGTTCTTC. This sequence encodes CASSFSGTWDNEQFF.

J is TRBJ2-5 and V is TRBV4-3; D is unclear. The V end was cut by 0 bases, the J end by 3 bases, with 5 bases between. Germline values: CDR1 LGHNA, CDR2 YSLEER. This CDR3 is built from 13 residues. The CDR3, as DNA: TGCGCCAGCAGCCAAGATATTGAAGAGACCCAGTACTTC. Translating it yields CASSQDIEETQYF.

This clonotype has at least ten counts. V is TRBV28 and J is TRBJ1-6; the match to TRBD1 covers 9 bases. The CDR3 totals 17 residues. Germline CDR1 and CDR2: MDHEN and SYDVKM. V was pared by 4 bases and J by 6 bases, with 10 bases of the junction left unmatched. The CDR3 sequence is CASSSGQGRGGNSPLHF. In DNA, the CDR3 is TGTGCCAGCAGTTCGGGACAGGGACGGGGTGGTAATTCACCCCTCCACTTT.

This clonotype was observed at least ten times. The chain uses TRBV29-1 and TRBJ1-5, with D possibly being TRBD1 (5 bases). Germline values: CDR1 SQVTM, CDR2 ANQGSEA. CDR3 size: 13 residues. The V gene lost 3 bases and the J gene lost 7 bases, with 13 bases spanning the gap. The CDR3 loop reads CSVDFGGGQPQHF. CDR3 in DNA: TGCAGCGTTGATTTCGGGGGTGGGCAGCCCCAGCATTTT. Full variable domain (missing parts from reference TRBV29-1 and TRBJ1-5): SAVISQKPSRDICQRGTSLTIQCQVDSQVTMMFWYRQQPGQSLTLIATANQGSEATYESGFVIDKFPISRPNLTFSTLTVSNMSPEDSSIYLCSVDFGGGQPQHFGDGTRLSIL.

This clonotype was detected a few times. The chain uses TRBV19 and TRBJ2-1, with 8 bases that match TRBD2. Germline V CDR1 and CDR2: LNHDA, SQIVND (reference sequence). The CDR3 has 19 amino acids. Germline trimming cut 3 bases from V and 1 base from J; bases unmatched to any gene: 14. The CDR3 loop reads CASSMIGGGSHLSYNEQFF. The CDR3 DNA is TGTGCCAGTAGTATGATCGGCGGGGGGTCCCATTTATCCTACAATGAGCAGTTCTTC. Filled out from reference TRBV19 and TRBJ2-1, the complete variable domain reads DGGITQSPKYLFRKEGQNVTLSCEQNLNHDAMYWYRQDPGQGLRLIYYSQIVNDFQKGDIAEGYSVSREKKESFPLTVTSAQKNPTAFYLCASSMIGGGSHLSYNEQFFGPGTRLTVL.

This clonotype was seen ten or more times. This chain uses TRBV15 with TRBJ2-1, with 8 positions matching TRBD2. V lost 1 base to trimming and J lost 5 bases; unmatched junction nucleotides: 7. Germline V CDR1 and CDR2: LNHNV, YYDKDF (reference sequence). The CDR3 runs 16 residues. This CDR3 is CATSRGREGRDNEQFF. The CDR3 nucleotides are TGTGCCACCAGCAGAGGACGGGAGGGAAGGGACAATGAGCAGTTCTTC.

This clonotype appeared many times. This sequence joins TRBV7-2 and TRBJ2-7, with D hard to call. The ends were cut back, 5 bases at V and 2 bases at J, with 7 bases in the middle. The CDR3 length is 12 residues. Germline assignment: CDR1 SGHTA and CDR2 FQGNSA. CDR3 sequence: CASSLLAYEQYF. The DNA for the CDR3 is TGTGCCAGCAGCCTCCTTGCCTACGAGCAGTACTTC. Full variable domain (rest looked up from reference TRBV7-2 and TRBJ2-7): GAGVSQSPSNKVTEKGKDVELRCDPISGHTALYWYRQSLGQGLEFLIYFQGNSAPDKSGLPSDRFSAERTGGSVSTLTIQRTQQEDSAVYLCASSLLAYEQYFGPGTRLTVT.

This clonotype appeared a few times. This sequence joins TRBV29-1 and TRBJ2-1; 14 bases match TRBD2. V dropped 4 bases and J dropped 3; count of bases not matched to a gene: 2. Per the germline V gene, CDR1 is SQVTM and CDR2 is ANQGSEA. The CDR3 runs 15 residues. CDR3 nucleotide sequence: TGCAGCGTTGTAGGACTAGCGGGGGGCTACAATGAGCAGTTCTTC. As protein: CSVVGLAGGYNEQFF.

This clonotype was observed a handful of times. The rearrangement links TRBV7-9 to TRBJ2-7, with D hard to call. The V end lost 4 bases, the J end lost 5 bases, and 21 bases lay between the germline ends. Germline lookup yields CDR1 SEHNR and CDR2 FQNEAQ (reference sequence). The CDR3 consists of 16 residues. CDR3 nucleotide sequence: TGTGCCAGCAGCTCGGATAATAGGGCGGACGGTAACGAGCAGTACTTC. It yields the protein CASSSDNRADGNEQYF.

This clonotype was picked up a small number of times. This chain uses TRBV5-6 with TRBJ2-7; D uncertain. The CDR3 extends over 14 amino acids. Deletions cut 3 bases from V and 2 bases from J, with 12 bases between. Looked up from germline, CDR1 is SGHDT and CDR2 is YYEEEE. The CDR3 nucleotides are TGTGCCAGCAGCTCCTGGGTCACAACCTACGAGCAGTACTTC. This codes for CASSSWVTTYEQYF.

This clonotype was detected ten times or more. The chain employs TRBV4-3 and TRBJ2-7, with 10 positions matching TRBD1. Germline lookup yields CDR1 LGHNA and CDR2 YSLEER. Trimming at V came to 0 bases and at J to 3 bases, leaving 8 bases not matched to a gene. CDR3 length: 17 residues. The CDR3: CASSQDEFGTGDYEQYF. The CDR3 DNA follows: TGCGCCAGCAGCCAAGATGAATTCGGGACAGGGGACTACGAGCAGTACTTC.

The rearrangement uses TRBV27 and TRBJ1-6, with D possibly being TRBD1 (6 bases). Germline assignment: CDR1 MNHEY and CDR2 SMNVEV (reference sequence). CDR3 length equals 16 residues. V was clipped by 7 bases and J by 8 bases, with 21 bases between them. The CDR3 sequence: CASNARAGTIDSPLHF. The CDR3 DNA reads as TGTGCCAGCAACGCCCGGGCAGGGACAATAGATTCACCCCTCCACTTT.

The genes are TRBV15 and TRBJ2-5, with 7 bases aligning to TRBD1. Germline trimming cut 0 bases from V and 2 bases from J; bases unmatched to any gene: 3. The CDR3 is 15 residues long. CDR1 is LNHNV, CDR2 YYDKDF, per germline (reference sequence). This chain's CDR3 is CATSRDARGQETQYF. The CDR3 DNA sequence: TGTGCCACCAGCAGAGATGCCAGGGGGCAAGAGACCCAGTACTTC.

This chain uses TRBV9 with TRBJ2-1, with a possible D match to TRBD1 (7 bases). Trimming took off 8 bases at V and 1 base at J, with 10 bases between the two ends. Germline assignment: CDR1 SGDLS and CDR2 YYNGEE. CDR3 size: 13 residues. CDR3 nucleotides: TGTGCCAGTGCAGGGGGGTCCTACAATGAGCAGTTCTTC. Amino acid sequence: CASAGGSYNEQFF.

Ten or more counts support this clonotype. Here the CDR3 DNA reads TGTGCCAGCAGTTTTAGCGGGAGTTATGAGCAGTTCTTC. Translating it yields CASSFSGSYEQFF. This sequence joins TRBV28 and TRBJ2-1, with TRBD2 matching over 9 bases. Germline values: CDR1 MDHEN, CDR2 SYDVKM. Trimming cost V 3 bases and J 8 bases; bases outside gene matches: 2. The CDR3 has 13 residues.

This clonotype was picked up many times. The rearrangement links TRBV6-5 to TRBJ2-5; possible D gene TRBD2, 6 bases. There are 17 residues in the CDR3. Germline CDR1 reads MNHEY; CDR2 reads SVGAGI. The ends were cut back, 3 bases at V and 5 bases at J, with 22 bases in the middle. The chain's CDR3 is CASSYVPAGRFGETQYF. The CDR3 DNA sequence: TGTGCCAGCAGTTATGTTCCGGCAGGGAGGTTTGGGGAGACCCAGTACTTC.

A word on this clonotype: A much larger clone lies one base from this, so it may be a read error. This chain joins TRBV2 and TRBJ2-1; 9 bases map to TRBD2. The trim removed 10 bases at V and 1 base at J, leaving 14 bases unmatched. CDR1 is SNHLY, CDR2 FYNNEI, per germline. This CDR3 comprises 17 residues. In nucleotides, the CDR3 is TGTGCCACCAGCCAGAAAAGACTAGCGGTATCCTACAATGAGCAGTTCTTC. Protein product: CATSQKRLAVSYNEQFF.

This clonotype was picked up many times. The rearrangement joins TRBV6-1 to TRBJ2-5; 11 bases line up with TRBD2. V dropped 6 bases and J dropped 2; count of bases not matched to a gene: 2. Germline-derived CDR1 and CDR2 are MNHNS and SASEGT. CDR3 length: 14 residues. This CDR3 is CASSTSGGQETQYF. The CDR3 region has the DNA TGTGCCAGCAGCACTAGCGGGGGTCAAGAGACCCAGTACTTC.

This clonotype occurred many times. CDR3 bases: TGCAGTGCTAGACAGGTAGCCTATGGCTACACCTTC. The encoded protein is CSARQVAYGYTF. The chain uses TRBV20-1 and TRBJ1-2; the D is unclear. The V end was cut by 2 bases, the J end by 4 bases, with 8 bases between. CDR1 and CDR2 (germline): DFQATT, SNEGSKA (reference sequence). The CDR3 totals 12 residues.

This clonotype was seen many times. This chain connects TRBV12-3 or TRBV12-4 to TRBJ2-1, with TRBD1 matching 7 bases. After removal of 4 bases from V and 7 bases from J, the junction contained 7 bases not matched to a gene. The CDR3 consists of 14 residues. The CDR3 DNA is TGTGCCAGCAGTTCGAGACAGGGCGCGAATGAGCAGTTCTTC. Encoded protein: CASSSRQGANEQFF.

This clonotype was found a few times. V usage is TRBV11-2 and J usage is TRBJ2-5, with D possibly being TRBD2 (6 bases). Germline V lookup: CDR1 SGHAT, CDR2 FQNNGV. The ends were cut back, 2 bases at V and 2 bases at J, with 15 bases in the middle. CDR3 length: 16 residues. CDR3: CASSLPPRGPQETQYF. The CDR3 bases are TGTGCCAGCAGCTTACCCCCGCGGGGACCTCAAGAGACCCAGTACTTC.

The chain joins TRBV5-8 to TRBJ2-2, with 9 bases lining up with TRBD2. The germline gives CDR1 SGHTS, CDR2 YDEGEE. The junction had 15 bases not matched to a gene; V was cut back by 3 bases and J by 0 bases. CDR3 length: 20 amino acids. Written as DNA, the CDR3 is TGTGCCAGCAGCTCCTCCCTTCGGGTCATAGCGGGGGCGAACACCGGGGAGCTGTTTTTT. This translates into CASSSSLRVIAGANTGELFF.

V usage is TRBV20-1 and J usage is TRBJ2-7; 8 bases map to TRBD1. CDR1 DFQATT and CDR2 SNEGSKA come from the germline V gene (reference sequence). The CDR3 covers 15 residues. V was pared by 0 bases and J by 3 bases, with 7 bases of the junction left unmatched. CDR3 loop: CSARDVGQVHYEQYF. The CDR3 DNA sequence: TGCAGTGCTAGAGATGTGGGACAGGTACACTACGAGCAGTACTTC.

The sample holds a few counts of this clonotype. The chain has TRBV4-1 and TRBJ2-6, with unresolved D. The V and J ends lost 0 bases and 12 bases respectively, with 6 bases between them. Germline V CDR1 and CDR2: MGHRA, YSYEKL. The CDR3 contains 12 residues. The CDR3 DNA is TGCGCCAGCAGCCAAGATCGGTCCGTCCTGACTTTC. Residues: CASSQDRSVLTF.

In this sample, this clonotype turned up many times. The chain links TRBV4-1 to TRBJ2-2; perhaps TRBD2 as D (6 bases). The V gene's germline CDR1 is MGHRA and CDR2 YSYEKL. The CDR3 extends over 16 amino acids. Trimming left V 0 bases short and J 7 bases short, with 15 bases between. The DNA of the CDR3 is TGCGCCAGCAGCCAAGATGACGGGAGTACGGGCGGGGAGCTGTTTTTT. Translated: CASSQDDGSTGGELFF.

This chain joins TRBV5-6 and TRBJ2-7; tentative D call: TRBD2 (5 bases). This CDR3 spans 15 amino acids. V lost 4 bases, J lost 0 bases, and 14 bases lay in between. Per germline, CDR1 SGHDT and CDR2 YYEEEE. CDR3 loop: CASSGLAVYSYEQYF. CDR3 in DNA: TGTGCCAGCAGCGGGCTAGCAGTATACTCCTACGAGCAGTACTTC.